This T cell receptor (beta chain) was captured by sequencing in a study of identical twins (TCRdb year 2016). With respect to the entire study: To test whether fetal clonotypes persist, this study deep-sequenced TCR alpha and beta repertoires from monozygotic twins, from unrelated adults of various ages, and from cord blood. To rule out contamination, replicate twin experiments were performed at different times with different library preparation protocols. Overall results and qualifications from the work: Out-of-frame TCR alpha sequences shared between twins showed an excess of low generation-probability sequences compared with coincidental sharing between unrelated individuals. Abundant cord blood beta clonotypes carried fewer insertions; young adult naive repertoires showed a weaker similar trend, while memory repertoires showed none. Because the same donors could not be followed over many years, the conclusions relied on cross-sectional statistical analysis. Recombination models systematically underestimated out-of-frame TCR alpha sharing in monozygotic twins but agreed with sharing between unrelated individuals. A weaker excess of twin sharing was found in beta out-of-frame sequences because the signal-to-noise ratio was lowered by fewer shared sequences. Zero-insertion analyses could be partly confounded by invariant T cells such as MAIT and iNKT, though diverse VJ usage argued against such confounding for most clonotypes.

The library was made by 5' RACE. Sequencing used an Illumina HiSeq 2000. A universal primer binding site was added through template switching, and the final cDNA carried a unique molecular identifier so that TCR cDNA molecules could be counted accurately. Specific primers in the conserved constant-segment region were used to synthesize first-strand cDNA for the TCR alpha and beta chains. To control for contamination, each cDNA library was double barcoded with a SMART-Mk sample barcode plus Illumina barcodes. TruSeq adapter sequences along with Illumina sample barcodes were introduced in two successive PCR steps. Sequencing of the TCR alpha and beta cDNA libraries was done on the Illumina HiSeq platform using custom primers. In the authors' own workflow: MiGEC was used to process raw reads and extract unique molecular identifiers, and MiXCR was used to find CDR3 positions. For each individual, recombination models were inferred using an EM algorithm with the repgenHMM and IGoR tools. The tcR package in R was used for shared clonotype analysis, with sharing normalized by the product of cloneset sizes. To study raw recombination free of thymic and clonal selection effects, out-of-frame nonproductive sequences were analyzed. Using fastp at Q25 and MiXCR, TCRdb reprocessed the public reads and kept productive beta chains. Each record represents a unique CDR3 protein, reported with the most common genes and DNA among its rows. The V and J calls reflect TCRdb's pipeline rather than the authors' work. The sample data list approximately 240,000 distinct CDR3 sequences, and roughly an eighth of these were observed just once. Jointly, the top ten make up under 9.5% of the sample.

Only healthy Caucasian donors were included. Using Miltenyi CD45RO+ enrichment and human naive T-cell isolation kits, memory (CD45RO+) and naive T cells were isolated from PBMC. This clonotype was observed many times. What antigen it recognizes has not been identified. No much larger clone exists at a distance of one base, and base qualities are not known. Trimming accounts for 8 bases at V and 9 bases at J, while the number of junction bases matched to no gene is 8. The CDR3, cysteine through phenylalanine, is 13 amino acids long. The DNA shown is the 39-base CDR3, in frame from base 1. The germline V gene encodes CDR1 MNHNS and CDR2 SASEGT.

The source material was memory (CD45RO+) T cells sorted from blood. Sample cell subset or site, as interpreted from the label and publication: CD45RO+ enriched T cells. This TCR came from a woman between 18 and 30 years old in good health. Recombination connected TRBV6-1 to TRBJ2-1, and TRBD2 matches 9 of the central bases. Here the CDR3 is given as CASEVAGEGEQFF. The DNA sequence is given as TGTGCCAGCGAAGTAGCGGGAGAAGGTGAGCAGTTCTTC.